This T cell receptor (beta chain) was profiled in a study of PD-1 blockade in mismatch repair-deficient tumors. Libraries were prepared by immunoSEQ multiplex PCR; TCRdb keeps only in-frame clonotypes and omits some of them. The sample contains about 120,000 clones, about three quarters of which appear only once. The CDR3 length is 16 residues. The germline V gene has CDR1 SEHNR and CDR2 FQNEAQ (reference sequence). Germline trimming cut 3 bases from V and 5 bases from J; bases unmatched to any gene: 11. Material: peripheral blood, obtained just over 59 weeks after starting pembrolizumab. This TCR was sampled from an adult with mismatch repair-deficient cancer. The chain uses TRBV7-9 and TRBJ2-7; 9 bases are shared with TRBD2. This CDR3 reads CASSLWPAGGYDEQYF. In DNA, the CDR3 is TGTGCCAGCAGCTTGTGGCCGGCGGGAGGGTACGACGAGCAGTACTTC.